The 31 T cell receptor beta chains listed next were all sequenced from one sample in a study of cytomegalovirus exposure and HLA in healthy donors. The study ran its PCR with 60 Vbeta and 13 Jbeta primers. The repertoire was sequenced with immunoSEQ multiplex PCR; TCRdb's copy has only in-frame clones and lacks some. Among about 190,000 clones listed, over 80% were seen once. The sequenced sample consisted of PBMCs. These receptors were collected from a man aged 35-49 years in good health and CMV-seropositive.

This chain uses TRBV14 with TRBJ2-5; 7 bases are shared with TRBD1. V lost 6 bases and J lost 4; bases outside the gene matches: 5. In germline, CDR1 is SGHDN, CDR2 FVKESK. The CDR3 covers 13 residues. This CDR3 reads CASRKTGLETQYF. The CDR3 coding sequence is TGTGCCAGCAGAAAGACAGGGCTAGAGACCCAGTACTTC.

This clone was seen more than once but under ten times. This chain uses TRBV7-9 with TRBJ2-7; D perhaps matches TRBD2 (6 bases). Germline CDR1 SEHNR, CDR2 FQNEAQ (reference sequence). Trimming left V 5 bases short and J 2 bases short, with 16 bases between. The CDR3 loop spans 15 amino acids. CDR3 sequence (DNA): TGTGCCAGCAGCCTAAGGGCGGAGGGTACCTACGAGCAGTACTTC. Translating gives CASSLRAEGTYEQYF.

This clone showed up just once. The V and J genes are TRBV7-2 and TRBJ2-1; D perhaps matches TRBD1 (7 bases). The CDR3 covers 13 residues. Trimming left V 6 bases short and J 10 bases short, with 16 bases between. The germline V gene has CDR1 SGHTA and CDR2 FQGNSA. CDR3 coding DNA: TGTGCCAGCAGTCCAAGTCAGGGGGGCGAGCAGTTCTTC. This translates into CASSPSQGGEQFF. The full variable domain, with the rest looked up from reference TRBV7-2 and TRBJ2-1, is GAGVSQSPSNKVTEKGKDVELRCDPISGHTALYWYRQSLGQGLEFLIYFQGNSAPDKSGLPSDRFSAERTGGSVSTLTIQRTQQEDSAVYLCASSPSQGGEQFFGPGTRLTVL.

This rearrangement joins TRBV10-3 to TRBJ1-5; D is possibly TRBD1 (6 bases). Germline assignment: CDR1 ENHRY and CDR2 SYGVKD. The V and J ends lost 4 bases and 1 base respectively, with 14 bases between them. The CDR3 length is 16 residues. For the CDR3, the DNA is TGTGCCATCAGTGGTCGGGGGGCGGGGAGCAATCAGCCCCAGCATTTT. Its protein is CAISGRGAGSNQPQHF.

The chain is built from TRBV6-5 and TRBJ1-1; no firm D call. The CDR3 spans 12 residues. The germline V gene has CDR1 MNHEY and CDR2 SVGAGI. V dropped 0 bases and J dropped 5 bases, with 4 bases sitting between them. CDR3: CASSYSPTEAFF. The CDR3 DNA sequence: TGTGCCAGCAGTTACTCTCCGACTGAAGCTTTCTTT.

The gene calls are TRBV5-4 and TRBJ2-1; D might be TRBD2 (6 bases). Germline assignment: CDR1 SGHNT and CDR2 YYREEE (reference sequence). Trimming shortened V by 1 base and J by 2 bases, and 10 bases separated the two germline ends. The CDR3 length is 15 residues. The CDR3 DNA follows: TGTGCCAGCAGCTTGATGCCGGGGGCCTACAATGAGCAGTTCTTC. Its protein product is CASSLMPGAYNEQFF.

The V and J genes are TRBV9 and TRBJ1-1; 9 bases line up with TRBD1. CDR1 SGDLS and CDR2 YYNGEE come from the germline V gene. CDR3 length: 16 amino acids. J was trimmed by 0 bases and V by 2 bases; bases with no gene match: 5. DNA for the CDR3: TGTGCCAGCAGCGTGGGGACAGGGCGGATGAACACTGAAGCTTTCTTT. Translated: CASSVGTGRMNTEAFF.

In nucleotides, the CDR3 is TGTGCCAGCAGCTTAAACAGGGGGACTAATGAAAAACTGTTTTTT. Its translation: CASSLNRGTNEKLFF. This chain uses TRBV6-6 with TRBJ1-4, with 8 bases that match TRBD1. This CDR3 has 15 residues. V lost 6 bases to trimming and J lost 2 bases; unmatched junction nucleotides: 5. Germline V lookup: CDR1 MNHNY, CDR2 SVGAGI (reference sequence).

The chain carries TRBV5-1 and TRBJ1-1; no firm D call. The CDR3 consists of 14 residues. With 0 bases removed from V and 2 bases from J, the gap between germline ends came to 8 bases. Germline V gene sequence: CDR1 SGHRS, CDR2 YFSETQ. The DNA of the CDR3 is TGCGCCAGCAGCTTGGATATCAGAAACACTGAAGCTTTCTTT. Its translation: CASSLDIRNTEAFF.

The V and J genes are TRBV23-1 and TRBJ1-1, with TRBD1 matching over 7 bases. TRBV23-1 is identified as an open reading frame with a role that is uncertain. The ends lost 0 bases at V and 3 bases at J; junction bases unmatched: 7. The CDR3 is 16 residues long. CDR3 sequence reads: CASSQSETGLDTEAFF. In nucleotides, the CDR3 is TGCGCCAGCAGTCAATCTGAGACAGGGTTGGACACTGAAGCTTTCTTT.

This clone occurred once. The rearrangement uses TRBV7-9 and TRBJ1-1, with 8 positions matching TRBD1. V lost 5 bases, J lost 2 bases, and 7 bases stayed unmatched. The germline CDR1 and CDR2 sequences are SEHNR and FQNEAQ (reference sequence). The CDR3 sequence is 15 residues long. CDR3 amino acids: CASSQAGGLNTEAFF. In DNA form, the CDR3 reads TGTGCCAGCAGCCAGGCAGGGGGCCTAAACACTGAAGCTTTCTTT.

The chain combines TRBV23-1 with TRBJ1-1, with 8 positions matching TRBD1. TRBV23-1 is given ORF status, its function remaining uncertain. With V trimmed by 2 bases and J by 4 bases, 3 bases remained unmatched. The CDR3 extends over 14 amino acids. This CDR3 reads CASSQPTGGTEAFF. Here the CDR3 DNA reads TGCGCCAGCAGTCAACCAACAGGGGGCACTGAAGCTTTCTTT.

The rearrangement joins TRBV7-9 to TRBJ1-6; D remains unclear. The CDR3 has 17 amino acids. Germline CDR1 SEHNR, CDR2 FQNEAQ (reference sequence). V was clipped by 5 bases and J by 5 bases, with 19 bases between them. The CDR3 DNA reads TGTGCCAGCAGCGGAGGAACAGCGACGGTGAATAATTCACCCCTCCACTTT. This codes for CASSGGTATVNNSPLHF.

The chain recombines TRBV30 with TRBJ2-3; 8 nucleotides agree with TRBD1. The germline CDR1 and CDR2 sequences are GTSNPN and SVGIG (reference sequence). The V segment lost 5 bases and the J segment 0 bases; nucleotides outside the gene matches: 1. This CDR3 has 13 amino acids. The chain's CDR3 is CAWDRGSTDTQYF. The CDR3, as DNA: TGTGCCTGGGACAGGGGAAGCACAGATACGCAGTATTTT.

This chain uses TRBV7-9 with TRBJ1-6; D not resolved. The germline V gene encodes CDR1 SEHNR and CDR2 FQNEAQ (reference sequence). This CDR3 contains 17 residues. V was shortened by 5 bases and J by 9 bases, with 23 bases between the two germline ends. The CDR3 DNA follows: TGTGCCAGCAGCCGTTCCCTCCGGGTCCCCGAGGGTTCACCCCTCCACTTT. Encoded protein: CASSRSLRVPEGSPLHF.

The table lists this clone with a count of one. The chain joins TRBV10-2 to TRBJ1-6; D not resolved. The CDR3 length is 12 residues. Germline loops: CDR1 WSHSY, CDR2 SAAADI. The V end was cut by 8 bases, the J end by 10 bases, with 12 bases between. DNA for the CDR3: TGCGCCAGCTCCCCCCCGAGGTCACCCCTCCACTTT. Protein product: CASSPPRSPLHF.

This chain joins TRBV6-1 and TRBJ2-5; D is undetermined. This CDR3 is built from 13 residues. CDR1 MNHNS and CDR2 SASEGT come from the germline V gene. V was pared by 3 bases and J by 5 bases, with 10 bases between. As DNA, the CDR3 is TGTGCCAGCAGTGAGGGCAGCCGGGAGACCCAGTACTTC. It specifies CASSEGSRETQYF.

The V gene is TRBV19, the J gene TRBJ1-1, with 7 bases matching TRBD1. Per the germline V gene, CDR1 is LNHDA and CDR2 is SQIVND (reference sequence). This CDR3 comprises 15 residues. Trimming cost V 6 bases and J 1 base; bases outside gene matches: 8. The chain's CDR3 is CASSHPGGPNTEAFF. In DNA form, the CDR3 reads TGTGCCAGTAGCCACCCAGGGGGGCCGAACACTGAAGCTTTCTTT. The variable domain in full, completed from reference TRBV19 and TRBJ1-1, reads DGGITQSPKYLFRKEGQNVTLSCEQNLNHDAMYWYRQDPGQGLRLIYYSQIVNDFQKGDIAEGYSVSREKKESFPLTVTSAQKNPTAFYLCASSHPGGPNTEAFFGQGTRLTVV.

CDR3 in amino acids: CASSEWGGGYNEQFF. CDR3 coding DNA: TGCGCCAGCAGTGAATGGGGGGGCGGTTACAATGAGCAGTTCTTC. The chain carries TRBV10-2 and TRBJ2-1, with D maybe TRBD2 (7 bases). This CDR3 comprises 15 residues. V was cut by 3 bases and J by 4 bases, with 13 bases left in between. The germline V gene has CDR1 WSHSY and CDR2 SAAADI.

V and J are TRBV5-4 and TRBJ2-2; 8 positions match TRBD2. Trimming removed 8 bases from V and 5 bases from J; junction bases left unmatched: 8. Germline CDR1 reads SGHNT; CDR2 reads YYREEE (reference sequence). This CDR3 spans 14 amino acids. Here the CDR3 DNA reads TGTGCCAGTAATAGCGGGAAGGGGACCGGGGAGCTGTTTTTT. Its protein is CASNSGKGTGELFF.

This clone was found once. The V gene is TRBV6-6, the J gene TRBJ2-7; TRBD2 might be the D (5 bases). This CDR3 is built from 15 residues. The V gene's germline CDR1 is MNHNY and CDR2 SVGAGI (reference sequence). V gave up 2 bases and J gave up 2 bases, with 13 bases separating them. CDR3 nucleotide sequence: TGTGCCAGCAGTTACGACCGGACGGGGACCTACGAGCAGTACTTC. The encoded protein is CASSYDRTGTYEQYF.

This clone was observed a few times. The chain links TRBV6-6 to TRBJ2-3, with TRBD2 matching over 7 bases. V lost 5 bases and J lost 3; bases outside the gene matches: 5. The length of the CDR3 is 14 residues. Germline loops: CDR1 MNHNY, CDR2 SVGAGI (reference sequence). The CDR3 coding sequence is TGTGCCAGCAGTCCCGGGACTAATACAGATACGCAGTATTTT. It codes for CASSPGTNTDTQYF.

The gene calls are TRBV13 and TRBJ2-3; D gene ambiguous. The CDR3 runs 12 residues. Germline V gene data show CDR1 as PRHDT and CDR2 as FYEKMQ (reference sequence). Trimming removed 4 bases from V and 6 bases from J, with 8 bases in between. The DNA for the CDR3 is TGTGCCAGCAGCTCCCTCGGGGATACGCAGTATTTT. It encodes CASSSLGDTQYF.

The V gene is TRBV15, the J gene TRBJ2-3; D not certain. V shed 0 bases and J shed 4 bases, with 8 bases lying between them. This CDR3 is 14 amino acids long. Looked up from germline, CDR1 is LNHNV and CDR2 is YYDKDF (reference sequence). The CDR3 loop is CATSRDISADTQYF. The CDR3 nucleotides read TGTGCCACCAGCAGAGATATTAGTGCAGATACGCAGTATTTT.

This chain links TRBV10-2 with TRBJ2-7; TRBD1 matches at 7 bases. The CDR3 is 14 residues long. The V gene end was trimmed by 7 bases and the J gene end by 2 bases; junction bases not matched to a gene: 8. Germline V gives CDR1 WSHSY, CDR2 SAAADI. This CDR3 is CASMAGDRAYEQYF. The CDR3 coding sequence is TGCGCCAGCATGGCCGGCGACAGGGCCTACGAGCAGTACTTC.

V gene TRBV5-1 combines with J gene TRBJ1-5; D gene uncertain. Trimming stripped 1 base from V and 2 bases from J, with 7 bases between. The germline V gene encodes CDR1 SGHRS and CDR2 YFSETQ. CDR3 length: 14 amino acids. The CDR3 bases are TGCGCCAGCAGCTTGTCTGGAGGCAATCAGCCCCAGCATTTT. As protein: CASSLSGGNQPQHF.

CDR3 in amino acids: CASSQGLGATEAFF. CDR3 sequence (DNA): TGCGCCAGCAGCCAAGGGCTGGGGGCCACTGAAGCTTTCTTT. The V gene is TRBV4-3, the J gene TRBJ1-1; a weak D match, TRBD1 (6 bases). Trimming took off 1 base at V and 4 bases at J, with 10 bases between the two ends. CDR1 LGHNA and CDR2 YSLEER come from the germline V gene. The length of the CDR3 is 14 residues.

The gene calls are TRBV13 and TRBJ1-1, with no clear D. In germline, CDR1 is PRHDT, CDR2 FYEKMQ (reference sequence). CDR3 length: 13 amino acids. V was pared by 8 bases and J by 1 base, with 11 bases between. CDR3 bases: TGTGCCAGCGGGATACGGGGGAACACTGAAGCTTTCTTT. Protein sequence: CASGIRGNTEAFF.

The chain carries TRBV6-5 and TRBJ1-1; D gene ambiguous. The germline CDR1 and CDR2 sequences are MNHEY and SVGAGI. The CDR3 covers 13 residues. Trimming pared 5 bases from V and 4 bases from J, leaving 11 bases between. The CDR3 sequence: CASSRNSGTEAFF. CDR3 sequence (DNA): TGTGCCAGCAGTAGAAACTCGGGCACTGAAGCTTTCTTT.

The chain recombines TRBV18 with TRBJ1-4; D might be TRBD1 (6 bases). Trimming left V 2 bases short and J 5 bases short, with 12 bases between. The germline V gene encodes CDR1 KGHSH and CDR2 LQKENI. CDR3 size: 15 residues. The CDR3 protein is CASSPLRTENEKLFF. In DNA form, the CDR3 reads TGTGCCAGCTCACCATTGCGGACAGAGAATGAAAAACTGTTTTTT. Complete variable domain (other parts from reference TRBV18 and TRBJ1-4): NAGVMQNPRHLVRRRGQEARLRCSPMKGHSHVYWYRQLPEEGLKFMVYLQKENIIDESGMPKERFSAEFPKEGPSILRIQQVVRGDSAAYFCASSPLRTENEKLFFGSGTQLSVL.

CDR3 nucleotide sequence: TGTGCCAGCAGTGCCCACAGGGTCGGGTGGTCCGGGGAGCTGTTTTTT. Its protein is CASSAHRVGWSGELFF. This chain uses TRBV27 with TRBJ2-2; perhaps TRBD1 as D (6 bases). This CDR3 spans 16 amino acids. Per germline, CDR1 MNHEY and CDR2 SMNVEV (reference sequence). Trimming took 5 bases from V and 6 from J, leaving 19 bases between them.